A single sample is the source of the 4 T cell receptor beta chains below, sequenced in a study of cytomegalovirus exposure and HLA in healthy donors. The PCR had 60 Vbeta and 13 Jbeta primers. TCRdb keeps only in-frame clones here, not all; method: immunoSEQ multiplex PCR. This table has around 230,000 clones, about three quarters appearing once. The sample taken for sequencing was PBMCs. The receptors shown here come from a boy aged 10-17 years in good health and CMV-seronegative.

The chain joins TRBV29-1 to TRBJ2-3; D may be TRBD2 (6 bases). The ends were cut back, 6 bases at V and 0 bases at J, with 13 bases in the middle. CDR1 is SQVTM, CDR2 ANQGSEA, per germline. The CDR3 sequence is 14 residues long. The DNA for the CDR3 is TGCAGCGTGCTTAGCGGCGCGAGCACAGATACGCAGTATTTT. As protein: CSVLSGASTDTQYF.

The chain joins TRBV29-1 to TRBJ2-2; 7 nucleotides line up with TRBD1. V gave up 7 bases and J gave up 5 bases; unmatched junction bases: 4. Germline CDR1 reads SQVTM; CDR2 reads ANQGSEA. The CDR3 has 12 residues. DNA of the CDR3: TGCAGCGCCGAGACAGGGACCGGGGAGCTGTTTTTT. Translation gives CSAETGTGELFF.

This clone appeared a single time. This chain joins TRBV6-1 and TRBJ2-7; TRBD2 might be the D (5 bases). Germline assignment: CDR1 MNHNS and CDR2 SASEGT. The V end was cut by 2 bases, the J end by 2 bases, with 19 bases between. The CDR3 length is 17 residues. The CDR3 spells CASSESLIWTGTYEQYF. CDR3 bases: TGTGCCAGCAGTGAAAGTCTGATCTGGACGGGAACCTACGAGCAGTACTTC.

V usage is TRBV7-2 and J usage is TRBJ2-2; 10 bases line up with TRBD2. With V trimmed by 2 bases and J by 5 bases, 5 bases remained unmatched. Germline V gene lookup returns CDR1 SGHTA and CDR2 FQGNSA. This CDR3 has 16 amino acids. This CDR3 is CASSLPSGGTTGELFF. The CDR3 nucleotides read TGTGCCAGCAGCTTACCTAGCGGGGGTACGACCGGGGAGCTGTTTTTT.